The 28 T cell receptor beta chains listed next were all sequenced from one sample in a study of T-cell memory formation after mild COVID-19. TCRdb processed the 5' RACE reads anew with MiXCR; each CDR3 protein has one entry. The profile shows under 200,000 distinct CDR3 sequences, roughly 31% of them singletons. Material for sequencing was PBMCs or a T cell subset sorted from them (not recorded which). The receptors shown here come from an adult woman who had mild COVID-19 (a few samples of this study predate the infection). Cell type and time point are not known.

This clonotype was counted only a few times. The CDR3: CASGTGMNTEAFF. In DNA, the CDR3 is TGTGCCAGCGGGACAGGGATGAACACTGAAGCTTTCTTT. The chain combines TRBV6-6 with TRBJ1-1; 9 bases are a match to TRBD1. The CDR3 consists of 13 residues. Germline CDR1 reads MNHNY; CDR2 reads SVGAGI (reference sequence). With V trimmed by 8 bases and J by 0 bases, 1 base remained unmatched.

This clonotype was seen a single time. V gene TRBV6-6 combines with J gene TRBJ2-1, with D unclear. CDR3 size: 13 residues. V lost 0 bases and J lost 7, with 7 bases in between. CDR1 MNHNY and CDR2 SVGAGI come from the germline V gene (reference sequence). The CDR3 spells CASSYSLRNEQFF. CDR3 coding DNA: TGTGCCAGCAGTTACTCACTGAGAAATGAGCAGTTCTTC.

The V call is TRBV20-1, the J call TRBJ2-1, with TRBD2 identical over 8 bases. The CDR3 covers 16 residues. Germline V gives CDR1 DFQATT, CDR2 SNEGSKA (reference sequence). Unmatched junction bases numbered 17, after V lost 5 bases and J lost 8 bases. The CDR3 is CSAPRAASGSLDEQFF. Here the CDR3 DNA reads TGCAGTGCTCCCCGGGCGGCGAGCGGGAGCTTAGATGAGCAGTTCTTC.

This clonotype was found a few times. The chain combines TRBV27 with TRBJ1-6; 7 nucleotides line up with TRBD1. CDR1 is MNHEY and CDR2 is SMNVEV in the germline V gene (reference sequence). The CDR3 totals 14 residues. J lost 10 bases, V lost 3 bases, and 6 bases had no gene match. CDR3 in amino acids: CASSFATGKSPLHF. In nucleotides, the CDR3 is TGTGCCAGCAGTTTTGCGACAGGGAAATCACCCCTCCACTTT.

The chain combines TRBV3-1 with TRBJ2-2; a possible D gene is TRBD1 (8 bases). The CDR3 length is 16 residues. CDR1 is LGHDT and CDR2 is YNNKEL in the germline V gene (reference sequence). V shed 4 bases and J shed 5 bases, with 17 bases lying between them. The CDR3, as DNA: TGTGCCAGCAGCCTGTACGGACAGGGAGGGACCGGGGAGCTGTTTTTT. It specifies CASSLYGQGGTGELFF.

This chain connects TRBV6-5 to TRBJ1-4; D gene uncertain. Germline V gene sequence: CDR1 MNHEY, CDR2 SVGAGI. This CDR3 contains 14 residues. V was cut by 8 bases and J by 4 bases, with 14 bases left in between. Here the CDR3 DNA reads TGTGCCAGCGGGCATAGATGGGGTAATGAAAAACTGTTTTTT. Residues: CASGHRWGNEKLFF.

The chain has TRBV5-1 and TRBJ1-1; perhaps TRBD1 as D (5 bases). Per germline, CDR1 SGHRS and CDR2 YFSETQ. V was pared by 0 bases and J by 2 bases, with 8 bases between. The CDR3 has 14 residues. CDR3 in DNA: TGCGCCAGCAGCTTGGTCAGGGAAAACACTGAAGCTTTCTTT. It encodes CASSLVRENTEAFF.

This clonotype occurred a few times. V usage is TRBV24-1 and J usage is TRBJ2-2; perhaps TRBD2 as D (6 bases). This CDR3 spans 13 amino acids. Germline assignment: CDR1 KGHDR and CDR2 SFDVKD. The ends were cut back, 6 bases at V and 6 bases at J, with 10 bases in the middle. CDR3 bases: TGTGCCACCAGTCCGGGGAGGTCCGGGGAGCTGTTTTTT. It is translated as CATSPGRSGELFF.

This clonotype was counted only a few times. V is TRBV7-8 and J is TRBJ2-5; 7 bases map to TRBD1. The CDR3 length is 16 residues. With 2 bases clipped from V and 4 bases from J, the junction kept 10 bases outside the gene matches. Germline CDR1 reads SGHVS; CDR2 reads FQNEAQ. The CDR3 sequence is CASSLNAGGIGETQYF. CDR3 coding DNA: TGTGCCAGCAGCTTAAATGCAGGGGGAATCGGAGAGACCCAGTACTTC.

This clonotype came up a few times. The chain carries TRBV7-8 and TRBJ1-1; 9 bases are a match to TRBD1. With 4 bases clipped from V and 1 base from J, the junction kept 4 bases outside the gene matches. The V gene's germline CDR1 is SGHVS and CDR2 FQNEAQ. The length of the CDR3 is 15 residues. The CDR3 protein is CASSSRQGGNTEAFF. As DNA, the CDR3 is TGTGCCAGCAGCTCGCGACAGGGGGGGAACACTGAAGCTTTCTTT.

This clonotype was seen many times. The genes are TRBV12-3 or TRBV12-4 and TRBJ2-5; TRBD1 is a possible D gene (5 bases). Between the trimmed V and J ends, which lost 5 bases and 1 base, there was a span of 8 bases. The CDR3 runs to 13 residues. CDR3 in DNA: TGTGCCAGCAGTCCAGGGTCCCAAGAGACCCAGTACTTC. Translating it yields CASSPGSQETQYF.

The chain carries TRBV6-5 and TRBJ2-3; perhaps TRBD1 as D (6 bases). The germline V gene has CDR1 MNHEY and CDR2 SVGAGI. The CDR3 extends over 14 amino acids. V was clipped by 6 bases and J by 0 bases, with 10 bases between them. The CDR3 is CASSRTDSTDTQYF. In DNA form, the CDR3 reads TGTGCCAGCAGCCGGACAGACAGCACAGATACGCAGTATTTT.

The sample holds a few counts of this clonotype. V is TRBV30 and J is TRBJ2-7; D possibly corresponds to TRBD1 (6 bases). Germline V gives CDR1 GTSNPN, CDR2 SVGIG (reference sequence). The CDR3 runs to 14 residues. V was clipped by 5 bases and J by 2 bases, with 16 bases between them. CDR3 residues: CAWGDMMATYEQYF. In DNA, the CDR3 is TGTGCCTGGGGGGACATGATGGCAACCTACGAGCAGTACTTC.

This sequence joins TRBV3-1 and TRBJ2-1, with TRBD2 as a possible D gene (6 bases). This CDR3 has 12 amino acids. CDR1 is LGHDT and CDR2 is YNNKEL in the germline V gene (reference sequence). Trimming stripped 6 bases from V and 11 bases from J, with 14 bases between. In nucleotides, the CDR3 is TGTGCCAGCAGACTAATGGAGGGTAAGCAGTTCTTC. Translated: CASRLMEGKQFF.

The V gene is TRBV27, the J gene TRBJ2-1; TRBD1 agrees at 12 bases. V was pared by 9 bases and J by 9 bases, with 6 bases of the junction left unmatched. Germline V gene sequence: CDR1 MNHEY, CDR2 SMNVEV (reference sequence). CDR3 length: 13 residues. This chain's CDR3 is CASWDRGRGEQFF. The CDR3 DNA follows: TGTGCCAGTTGGGACAGGGGGCGAGGTGAGCAGTTCTTC.

The chain joins TRBV19 to TRBJ2-5; possibly TRBD2 for D (6 bases). V lost 6 bases and J lost 6, with 14 bases in between. Per germline, CDR1 LNHDA and CDR2 SQIVND (reference sequence). This CDR3 has 13 amino acids. DNA for the CDR3: TGTGCCAGTAGCCTCCGGGAGTTTCAGACCCAGTACTTC. It encodes CASSLREFQTQYF.

The V call is TRBV11-2, the J call TRBJ2-7; D is unclear. The CDR3 covers 13 residues. Germline V gene sequence: CDR1 SGHAT, CDR2 FQNNGV. Trimming left V 5 bases short and J 4 bases short, with 12 bases between. CDR3 loop: CASSISTEYEQYF. CDR3 nucleotides: TGTGCCAGCAGCATTAGCACAGAATACGAGCAGTACTTC.

This chain connects TRBV18 to TRBJ1-2; D is perhaps TRBD1 (5 bases). Germline CDR1 and CDR2: KGHSH and LQKENI. This CDR3 contains 17 residues. The germline V and J ends were trimmed by 3 bases and 2 bases, with 19 bases remaining between them. Written as DNA, the CDR3 is TGTGCCAGCTCACCTCGGAGACAGCCAGAGAGGAACTATGGCTACACCTTC. Translated, it gives CASSPRRQPERNYGYTF. Together with reference TRBV18 and TRBJ1-2, the CDR3 gives the full variable domain: NAGVMQNPRHLVRRRGQEARLRCSPMKGHSHVYWYRQLPEEGLKFMVYLQKENIIDESGMPKERFSAEFPKEGPSILRIQQVVRGDSAAYFCASSPRRQPERNYGYTFGSGTRLTVV.

This clonotype was picked up a small number of times. This rearrangement joins TRBV5-1 to TRBJ2-5; no reliable D call. V lost 5 bases to trimming and J lost 2 bases, with 10 bases between them. Looked up from germline, CDR1 is SGHRS and CDR2 is YFSETQ. This CDR3 comprises 13 residues. The CDR3 sequence is CASRKGSQETQYF. The CDR3 DNA is TGCGCCAGCAGGAAAGGGTCGCAAGAGACCCAGTACTTC.

This clonotype came up many times. The rearrangement links TRBV15 to TRBJ2-5, with D possibly being TRBD2 (6 bases). Looked up from germline, CDR1 is LNHNV and CDR2 is YYDKDF (reference sequence). V was shortened by 3 bases and J by 4 bases, with 15 bases between the two germline ends. The CDR3 length is 15 residues. The CDR3 sequence is CATSSGFGTGETQYF. For the CDR3, the DNA is TGTGCCACCAGCAGCGGCTTCGGGACTGGAGAGACCCAGTACTTC.

This clonotype was counted between two and nine times. The V and J genes are TRBV9 and TRBJ1-5; no definite D call. Germline assignment: CDR1 SGDLS and CDR2 YYNGEE. V was shortened by 1 base and J by 0 bases, with 8 bases between the two germline ends. The CDR3 covers 15 residues. The CDR3 sequence is CASSVSPYSNQPQHF. In DNA form, the CDR3 reads TGTGCCAGCAGCGTAAGCCCCTATAGCAATCAGCCCCAGCATTTT.

This clonotype showed up just a few times. This chain connects TRBV10-3 to TRBJ2-5; 15 bases match TRBD2. Germline CDR1 is ENHRY and CDR2 is SYGVKD. Unmatched junction bases numbered 1, after V lost 4 bases and J lost 4 bases. This CDR3 has 15 residues. The CDR3 spells CAISGTSGGGETQYF. In DNA form, the CDR3 reads TGTGCCATCAGTGGGACTAGCGGGGGGGGAGAGACCCAGTACTTC.

This clonotype was observed a handful of times. V usage is TRBV28 and J usage is TRBJ1-2, with D possibly matching TRBD1 (6 bases). The germline V and J ends were trimmed by 7 bases and 2 bases, with 17 bases remaining between them. CDR1 is MDHEN, CDR2 SYDVKM, per germline. The CDR3 has 15 residues. The CDR3 DNA is TGTGCCAGCAAAGTCGAAGGAACAGGGAACTATGGCTACACCTTC. It yields the protein CASKVEGTGNYGYTF.

The rearrangement uses TRBV24-1 and TRBJ1-2, with D perhaps TRBD1 (5 bases). Germline V gene lookup returns CDR1 KGHDR and CDR2 SFDVKD. Trimming stripped 5 bases from V and 8 bases from J, with 11 bases between. This CDR3 is built from 12 residues. In DNA form, the CDR3 reads TGTGCCACCAGTGTTGGGGGGAGAGGCTACACCTTC. Amino acids: CATSVGGRGYTF.

This clonotype has only a few counts. This chain joins TRBV30 and TRBJ2-7; D might be TRBD2 (6 bases). With 8 bases removed from V and 2 bases from J, the gap between germline ends came to 10 bases. There are 11 residues in the CDR3. Germline CDR1 is GTSNPN and CDR2 is SVGIG (reference sequence). The CDR3 reads CAGGSTYEQYF. CDR3 in DNA: TGTGCCGGAGGGTCTACCTACGAGCAGTACTTC.

This clonotype was detected a few times. This chain uses TRBV5-4 with TRBJ2-1, with 10 positions matching TRBD2. Trimming took 0 bases from V and 6 from J; bases not matched to a gene: 9. The CDR3 sequence is 17 residues long. Germline CDR1 and CDR2: SGHNT and YYREEE (reference sequence). The CDR3 spells CASSLGGELAGFNEQFF. In DNA form, the CDR3 reads TGTGCCAGCAGCTTGGGTGGTGAACTAGCGGGGTTCAATGAGCAGTTCTTC.

The chain combines TRBV20-1 with TRBJ2-4; TRBD2 might be the D (5 bases). The CDR3 runs 15 residues. V was clipped by 5 bases and J by 0 bases, with 14 bases between them. From germline, CDR1 is DFQATT and CDR2 SNEGSKA (reference sequence). The CDR3 bases are TGCAGTGCTGGACCGGACTCTCTAGCCAAAAACATTCAGTACTTC. As protein: CSAGPDSLAKNIQYF.

The V gene is TRBV7-9, the J gene TRBJ2-1, with D possibly matching TRBD2 (6 bases). CDR3 length equals 13 residues. CDR1 is SEHNR, CDR2 FQNEAQ, per germline (reference sequence). V shed 6 bases and J shed 6 bases, with 12 bases lying between them. The CDR3, as DNA: TGTGCCAGCAGGGCTAGCGCCGGCAATGAGCAGTTCTTC. Protein sequence: CASRASAGNEQFF. Filled out from reference TRBV7-9 and TRBJ2-1, the complete variable domain reads DTGVSQNPRHKITKRGQNVTFRCDPISEHNRLYWYRQTLGQGPEFLTYFQNEAQLEKSRLLSDRFSAERPKGSFSTLEIQRTEQGDSAMYLCASRASAGNEQFFGPGTRLTVL.